This TCR beta chain was obtained from a study of Graves' ophthalmopathy and Graves' hyperthyroidism. In its sample, this clonotype was seen many times. V was pared by 0 bases and J by 0 bases, with 7 bases between. Germline lookup yields CDR1 SGHRS and CDR2 YFSETQ. This CDR3 has 14 amino acids. Amplification targeted the TCR beta CDR3 regions, with RNA transcripts as the source material. The library came from an HTBI-primed first-round RT-PCR and a second-round multiplex PCR. TCRdb re-analysed the multiplex PCR reads in MiXCR, keeping a single row per CDR3 protein. This sample has approximately 700,000 distinct CDR3 sequences, with about two fifths found just once.

The sequencing sample was made of peripheral blood. This TCR came from an adult man with Graves' ophthalmopathy. The chain joins TRBV5-1 to TRBJ2-7; D gene ambiguous. The CDR3 protein is CASSLGESSYEQYF. DNA of the CDR3: TGCGCCAGCAGCTTGGGCGAGAGCTCCTACGAGCAGTACTTC.